These 14 T cell receptor beta chains were all obtained from the same sample, sequenced in a study of shared clonotypes between healthy human individuals. Naive CD8 cells lacked CD45RO, underwent positive selection for CCR7 and left out terminally differentiated effector memory CD45RA+ cells. The assay was immunoSEQ multiplex PCR, and TCRdb's table has in-frame clones only and misses some. The sample has about 820,000 clones, over 90% seen once; the top ten hold about 24%. The sample consisted of naive CD8+ T cells sorted from blood. The receptor set was obtained from a man aged 30 to 39 in good health.

The rearrangement links TRBV9 to TRBJ2-1, with a tentative D call TRBD2 (5 bases). The CDR3 is made up of 17 amino acids. The ends were cut back, 3 bases at V and 2 bases at J, with 18 bases in the middle. Germline-derived CDR1 and CDR2 are SGDLS and YYNGEE. CDR3 DNA: TGTGCCAGCAGCGCCACGGGAAGCCCCGGACCCTACAATGAGCAGTTCTTC. Its protein product is CASSATGSPGPYNEQFF. Based on the CDR3 plus reference TRBV9 and TRBJ2-1, the full variable domain is DSGVTQTPKHLITATGQRVTLRCSPRSGDLSVYWYQQSLDQGLQFLIQYYNGEERAKGNILERFSAQQFPDLHSELNLSSLELGDSALYFCASSATGSPGPYNEQFFGPGTRLTVL.

This clone was recorded a few times. The chain joins TRBV9 to TRBJ2-3; D is ambiguous. This CDR3 comprises 13 residues. CDR1 and CDR2 (germline): SGDLS, YYNGEE. V gave up 4 bases and J gave up 5 bases, with 11 bases separating them. The DNA for the CDR3 is TGTGCCAGCAGCCCCTATGATGTAGATACGCAGTATTTT. It specifies CASSPYDVDTQYF.

V and J are TRBV9 and TRBJ2-2; TRBD2 is a possible D gene (6 bases). CDR1 SGDLS and CDR2 YYNGEE come from the germline V gene. V gave up 6 bases and J gave up 6 bases, with 12 bases separating them. CDR3 length: 13 amino acids. The CDR3 region is CASTGEGAGELFF. In DNA, the CDR3 is TGTGCCAGCACGGGGGAAGGGGCCGGGGAGCTGTTTTTT. The full variable domain, rest sourced from reference TRBV9 and TRBJ2-2, is DSGVTQTPKHLITATGQRVTLRCSPRSGDLSVYWYQQSLDQGLQFLIQYYNGEERAKGNILERFSAQQFPDLHSELNLSSLELGDSALYFCASTGEGAGELFFGEGSRLTVL.

The chain uses TRBV6-1 and TRBJ2-2, with D hard to call. Germline V lookup: CDR1 MNHNS, CDR2 SASEGT. V shed 4 bases and J shed 4 bases, with 16 bases lying between them. The CDR3 is 16 residues long. The CDR3 loop is CASSAAIVSTTGELFF. As DNA, the CDR3 is TGTGCCAGCAGTGCCGCAATAGTCTCAACCACCGGGGAGCTGTTTTTT.

V usage is TRBV2 and J usage is TRBJ2-7, with D perhaps matching TRBD2 (6 bases). The CDR3 loop spans 14 amino acids. The V gene's germline CDR1 is SNHLY and CDR2 FYNNEI. Trimming stripped 4 bases from V and 9 bases from J, with 19 bases between. CDR3 sequence (DNA): TGTGCCAGCAGTGTCGGCGGGACCAACCGGTGGCAGTACTTC. It specifies CASSVGGTNRWQYF.

This chain connects TRBV4-1 to TRBJ2-5; 7 bases match TRBD1. Germline V gene data show CDR1 as MGHRA and CDR2 as YSYEKL. The CDR3 has 13 residues. V shed 2 bases and J 5 bases; nucleotides not matched to a gene: 2. The CDR3 bases are TGCGCCAGCAGCCAATCAGGGGGTGAGACCCAGTACTTC. It encodes CASSQSGGETQYF.

The V call is TRBV7-3, the J call TRBJ2-1; possibly TRBD2 for D (6 bases). The CDR3 spans 15 residues. V lost 8 bases to trimming and J lost 6 bases, with 20 bases between them. Looked up from germline, CDR1 is SGHTA and CDR2 is FQGTGA. The CDR3 nucleotides are TGTGCCAGCCCGCGCGGGTCGGGAGTGGTCAATGAGCAGTTCTTC. Its protein product is CASPRGSGVVNEQFF. The complete variable domain, with remaining parts taken from reference TRBV7-3 and TRBJ2-1, reads GAGVSQTPSNKVTEKGKYVELRCDPISGHTALYWYRQSLGQGPEFLIYFQGTGAADDSGLPNDRFFAVRPEGSVSTLKIQRTERGDSAVYLCASPRGSGVVNEQFFGPGTRLTVL.

The chain links TRBV7-6 to TRBJ2-2; 10 bases are shared with TRBD1. V lost 5 bases to trimming and J lost 4 bases; unmatched junction nucleotides: 4. This CDR3 contains 15 residues. CDR1 is SGHVS, CDR2 FNYEAQ, per germline. The CDR3 DNA reads TGTGCCAGCAGCCGGACAGGGGGACTCACCGGGGAGCTGTTTTTT. Amino acid sequence: CASSRTGGLTGELFF.

The V and J genes are TRBV7-9 and TRBJ2-1; D tentatively reads TRBD1 or TRBD2 (5 bases each). CDR3 length: 12 amino acids. The V gene's germline CDR1 is SEHNR and CDR2 FQNEAQ (reference sequence). V was shortened by 5 bases and J by 10 bases, with 12 bases between the two germline ends. The CDR3, as DNA: TGTGCCAGCAGCCAGGGAGTAGGGGAGCAGTTCTTC. Its protein is CASSQGVGEQFF.

J is TRBJ1-1 and V is TRBV19; D remains ambiguous. The ends were cut back, 1 base at V and 6 bases at J, with 6 bases in the middle. The V gene's germline CDR1 is LNHDA and CDR2 SQIVND (reference sequence). The CDR3 is 12 residues long. The CDR3: CASSIGSAEAFF. The DNA for the CDR3 is TGTGCCAGTAGTATAGGGTCCGCTGAAGCTTTCTTT.

The chain couples TRBV6-6 to TRBJ2-3; D is unclear. Trimming took 6 bases from V and 2 from J, leaving 15 bases between them. Germline CDR1 is MNHNY and CDR2 is SVGAGI (reference sequence). The CDR3 runs 15 residues. CDR3 sequence: CASSHGGSLTDTQYF. The CDR3 DNA sequence: TGTGCCAGCAGCCATGGCGGCAGCCTCACAGATACGCAGTATTTT.

The chain employs TRBV7-9 and TRBJ2-7; the D call may be TRBD1 or TRBD2 (6 bases each). CDR3 length: 14 residues. CDR1 is SEHNR and CDR2 is FQNEAQ in the germline V gene (reference sequence). Between the trimmed V and J ends, which lost 1 base and 3 bases, there was a span of 10 bases. Here the CDR3 reads CASSLEGGGYEQYF. In DNA form, the CDR3 reads TGTGCCAGCAGCTTAGAAGGGGGAGGCTACGAGCAGTACTTC.

The chain combines TRBV11-2 with TRBJ1-3; D remains ambiguous. This CDR3 spans 13 amino acids. Germline V gene sequence: CDR1 SGHAT, CDR2 FQNNGV. Between the trimmed V and J ends, which lost 6 bases and 0 bases, there was a span of 6 bases. The DNA of the CDR3 is TGTGCCAGCAGGGGGATCTCTGGAAACACCATATATTTT. Protein sequence: CASRGISGNTIYF. The full variable domain, completed using reference TRBV11-2 and TRBJ1-3, is EAGVAQSPRYKIIEKRQSVAFWCNPISGHATLYWYQQILGQGPKLLIQFQNNGVVDDSQLPKDRFSAERLKGVDSTLKIQPAKLEDSAVYLCASRGISGNTIYFGEGSWLTVV.

This chain links TRBV7-2 with TRBJ2-7; 7 bases match TRBD2. CDR3 size: 15 residues. Germline CDR1 and CDR2: SGHTA and FQGNSA. The junction had 7 bases not matched to a gene; V was cut back by 2 bases and J by 3 bases. In DNA, the CDR3 is TGTGCCAGCAGCTTATTTCACGGGGGGTTCTACGAGCAGTACTTC. Translating gives CASSLFHGGFYEQYF.